This TCR beta chain emerged from a study of shared clonotypes between healthy human individuals. Naive CD8 cells, CD45RO-negative and positively selected for CCR7, excluded terminally differentiated effector memory CD45RA+ cells. All the donors were Caucasian adults who lived in Nashville, Tennessee. Generated by immunoSEQ multiplex PCR, the TCRdb table keeps only in-frame clones and is missing some. The sample records about 680,000 clones, about 90% being singletons. Sequenced input: naive CD8+ T cells sorted from blood. The sequence derives from a man in his thirties or forties in good health.

The CDR3 protein is CATWGLVFYEQYF. The CDR3 coding sequence is TGTGCCACATGGGGACTAGTCTTCTACGAGCAGTACTTC. The chain has TRBV19 and TRBJ2-7; 8 bases agree with TRBD2. This CDR3 is built from 13 residues. The V and J ends lost 10 bases and 3 bases, in that order; junction bases with no gene match: 8. CDR1 is LNHDA and CDR2 is SQIVND in the germline V gene (reference sequence).